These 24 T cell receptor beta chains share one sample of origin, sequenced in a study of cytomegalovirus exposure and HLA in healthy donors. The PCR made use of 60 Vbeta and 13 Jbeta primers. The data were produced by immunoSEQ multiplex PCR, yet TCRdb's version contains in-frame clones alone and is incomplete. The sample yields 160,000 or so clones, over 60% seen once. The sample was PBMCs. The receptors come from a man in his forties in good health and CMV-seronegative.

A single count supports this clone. In nucleotides, the CDR3 is TGTGCCAGCAGCTTAGTACCCGACAGGAAACTCGACGAGCAGTACTTC. Its protein is CASSLVPDRKLDEQYF. The chain recombines TRBV7-2 with TRBJ2-7, with a possible D match to TRBD1 (6 bases). Trimming removed 1 base from V and 5 bases from J, with 18 bases in between. The CDR3 consists of 16 residues. CDR1 and CDR2 (germline): SGHTA, FQGNSA.

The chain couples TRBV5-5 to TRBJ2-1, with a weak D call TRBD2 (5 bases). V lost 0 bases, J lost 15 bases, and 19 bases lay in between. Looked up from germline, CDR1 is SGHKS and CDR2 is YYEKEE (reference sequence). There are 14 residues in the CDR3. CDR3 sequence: CASSLAVRWGVRFF. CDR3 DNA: TGTGCCAGCAGCTTGGCCGTGAGGTGGGGAGTGAGGTTCTTC.

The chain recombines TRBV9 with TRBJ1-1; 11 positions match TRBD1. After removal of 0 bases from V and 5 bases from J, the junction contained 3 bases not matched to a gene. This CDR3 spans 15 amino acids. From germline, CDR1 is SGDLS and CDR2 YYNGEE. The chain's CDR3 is CASSVGGQGETEAFF. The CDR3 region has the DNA TGTGCCAGCAGCGTAGGGGGACAGGGGGAAACTGAAGCTTTCTTT.

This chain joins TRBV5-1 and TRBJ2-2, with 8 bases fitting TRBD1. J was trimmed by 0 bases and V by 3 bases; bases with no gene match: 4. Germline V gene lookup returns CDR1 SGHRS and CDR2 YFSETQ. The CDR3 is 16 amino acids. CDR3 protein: CASSWGTGANTGELFF. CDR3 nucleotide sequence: TGCGCCAGCAGCTGGGGGACAGGAGCGAACACCGGGGAGCTGTTTTTT.

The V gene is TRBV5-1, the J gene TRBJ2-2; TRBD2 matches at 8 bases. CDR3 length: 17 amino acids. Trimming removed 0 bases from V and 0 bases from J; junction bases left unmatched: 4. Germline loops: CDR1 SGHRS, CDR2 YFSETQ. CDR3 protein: CASSLGRSGANTGELFF. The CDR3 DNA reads TGCGCCAGCAGCTTGGGTCGTAGCGGGGCGAACACCGGGGAGCTGTTTTTT.

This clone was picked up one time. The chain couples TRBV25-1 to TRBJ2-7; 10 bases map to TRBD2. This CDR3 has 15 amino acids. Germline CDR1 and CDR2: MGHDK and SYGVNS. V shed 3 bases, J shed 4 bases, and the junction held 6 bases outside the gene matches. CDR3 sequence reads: CASSDEGSGRYEQYF. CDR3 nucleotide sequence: TGTGCCAGCAGTGATGAGGGTAGCGGGAGGTACGAGCAGTACTTC.

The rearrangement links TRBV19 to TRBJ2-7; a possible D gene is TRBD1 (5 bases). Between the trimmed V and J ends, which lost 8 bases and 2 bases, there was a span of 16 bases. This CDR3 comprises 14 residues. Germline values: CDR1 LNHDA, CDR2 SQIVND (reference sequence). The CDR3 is CASSRQLDPYEQYF. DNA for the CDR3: TGTGCCAGTTCTCGACAGCTAGACCCCTACGAGCAGTACTTC.

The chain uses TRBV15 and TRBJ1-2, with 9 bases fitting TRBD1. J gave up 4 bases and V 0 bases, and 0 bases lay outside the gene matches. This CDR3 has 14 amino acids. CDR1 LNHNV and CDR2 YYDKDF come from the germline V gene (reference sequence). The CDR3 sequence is CATSRETGGYGYTF. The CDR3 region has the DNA TGTGCCACCAGCAGAGAGACAGGGGGCTATGGCTACACCTTC.

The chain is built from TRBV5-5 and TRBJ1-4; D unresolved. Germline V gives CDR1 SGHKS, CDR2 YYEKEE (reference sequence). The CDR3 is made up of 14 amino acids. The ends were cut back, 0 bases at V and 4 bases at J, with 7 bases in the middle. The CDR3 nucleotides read TGTGCCAGCAGCTTGGCCGGTCTTAATGAAAAACTGTTTTTT. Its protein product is CASSLAGLNEKLFF.

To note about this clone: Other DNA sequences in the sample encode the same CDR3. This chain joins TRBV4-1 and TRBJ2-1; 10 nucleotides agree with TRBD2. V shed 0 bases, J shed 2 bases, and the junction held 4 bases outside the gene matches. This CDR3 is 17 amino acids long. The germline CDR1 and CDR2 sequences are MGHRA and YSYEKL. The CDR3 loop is CASSQEVTSGPYNEQFF. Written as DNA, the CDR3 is TGCGCCAGCAGCCAAGAGGTGACTAGCGGGCCCTACAATGAGCAGTTCTTC.

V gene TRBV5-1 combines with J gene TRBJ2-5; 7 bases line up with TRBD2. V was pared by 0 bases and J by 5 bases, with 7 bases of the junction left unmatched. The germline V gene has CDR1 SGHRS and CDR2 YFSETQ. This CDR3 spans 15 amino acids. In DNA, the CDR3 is TGCGCCAGCAGCTTGGCCAGAACTAGCGATGAGACCCAGTACTTC. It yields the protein CASSLARTSDETQYF.

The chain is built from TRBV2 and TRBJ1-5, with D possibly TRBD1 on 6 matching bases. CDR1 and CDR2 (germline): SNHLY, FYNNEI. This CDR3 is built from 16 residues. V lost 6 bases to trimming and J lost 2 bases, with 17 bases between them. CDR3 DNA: TGTGCCAGCAGCCTCACTAGGGGGGGCGGCAATCAGCCCCAGCATTTT. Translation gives CASSLTRGGGNQPQHF.

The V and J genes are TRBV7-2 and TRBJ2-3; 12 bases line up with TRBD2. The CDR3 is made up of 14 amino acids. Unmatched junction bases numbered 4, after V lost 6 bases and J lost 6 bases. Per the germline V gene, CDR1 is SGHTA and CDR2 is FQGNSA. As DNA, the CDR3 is TGTGCCAGCAGGGCTAGCGGGGGGGCGGATACGCAGTATTTT. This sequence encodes CASRASGGADTQYF.

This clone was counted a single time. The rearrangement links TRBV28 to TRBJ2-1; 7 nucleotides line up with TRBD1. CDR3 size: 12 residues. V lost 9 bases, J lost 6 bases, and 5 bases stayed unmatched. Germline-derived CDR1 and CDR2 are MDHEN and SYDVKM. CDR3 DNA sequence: TGTGCCAGTGACAGGGTTCGCAATGAGCAGTTCTTC. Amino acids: CASDRVRNEQFF.

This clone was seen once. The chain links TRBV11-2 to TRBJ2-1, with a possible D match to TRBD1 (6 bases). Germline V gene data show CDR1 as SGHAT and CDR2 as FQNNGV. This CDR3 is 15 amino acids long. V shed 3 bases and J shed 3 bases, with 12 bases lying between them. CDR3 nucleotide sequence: TGTGCCAGCAGCTTTCACAGGGTGAACTACAATGAGCAGTTCTTC. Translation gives CASSFHRVNYNEQFF.

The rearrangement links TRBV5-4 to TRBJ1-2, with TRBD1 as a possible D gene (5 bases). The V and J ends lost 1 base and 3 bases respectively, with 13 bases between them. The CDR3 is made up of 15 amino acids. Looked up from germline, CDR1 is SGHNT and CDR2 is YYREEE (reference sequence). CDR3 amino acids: CASSLRYQGDYGYTF. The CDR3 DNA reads TGTGCCAGCAGCTTGCGTTATCAGGGCGACTATGGCTACACCTTC.

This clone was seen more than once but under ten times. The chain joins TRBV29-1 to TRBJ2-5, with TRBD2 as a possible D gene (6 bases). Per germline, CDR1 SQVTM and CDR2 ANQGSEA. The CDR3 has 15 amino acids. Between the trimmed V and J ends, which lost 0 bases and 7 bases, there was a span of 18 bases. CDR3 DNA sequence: TGCAGCGTTGAAGACGCCCACAGACGGGGAGGGACCCAGTACTTC. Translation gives CSVEDAHRRGGTQYF.

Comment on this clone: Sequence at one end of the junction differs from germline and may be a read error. CDR3 sequence reads: CSSSPGQGGDTQYF. DNA for the CDR3: TGTTCCAGCAGCCCGGGACAGGGGGGGGATACGCAGTATTTT. The chain couples TRBV7-9 to TRBJ2-3, with TRBD1 matching 11 bases. Germline V gene data show CDR1 as SEHNR and CDR2 as FQNEAQ (reference sequence). The CDR3 runs to 14 residues.

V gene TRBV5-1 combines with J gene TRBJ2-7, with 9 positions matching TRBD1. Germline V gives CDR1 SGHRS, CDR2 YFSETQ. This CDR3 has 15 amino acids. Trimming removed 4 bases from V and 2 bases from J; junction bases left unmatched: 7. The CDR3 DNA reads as TGCGCCAGCAGCATTCTCGGGGACAGGGCCTACGAGCAGTACTTC. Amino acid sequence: CASSILGDRAYEQYF.

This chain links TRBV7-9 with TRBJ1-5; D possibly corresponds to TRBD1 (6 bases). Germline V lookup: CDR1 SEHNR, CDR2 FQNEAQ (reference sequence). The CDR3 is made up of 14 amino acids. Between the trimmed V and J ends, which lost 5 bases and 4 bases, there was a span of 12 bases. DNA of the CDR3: TGTGCCAGCAGCCTCGACAGGACAAATCAGCCCCAGCATTTT. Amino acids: CASSLDRTNQPQHF.

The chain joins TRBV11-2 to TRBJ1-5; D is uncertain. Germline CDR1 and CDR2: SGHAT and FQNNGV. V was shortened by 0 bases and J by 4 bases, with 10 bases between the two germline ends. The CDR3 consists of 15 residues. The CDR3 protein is CASSLEGRENQPQHF. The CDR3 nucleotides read TGTGCCAGCAGCTTAGAAGGGAGAGAAAATCAGCCCCAGCATTTT.

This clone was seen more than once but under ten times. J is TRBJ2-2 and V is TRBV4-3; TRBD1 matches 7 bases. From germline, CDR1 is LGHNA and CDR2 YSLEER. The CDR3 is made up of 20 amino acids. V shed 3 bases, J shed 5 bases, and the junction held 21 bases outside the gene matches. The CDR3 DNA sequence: TGCGCCAGCAGCCAGGAGGTTCCGAGGGGGCGGCCCACTAAAACCGGGGAGCTGTTTTTT. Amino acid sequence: CASSQEVPRGRPTKTGELFF.

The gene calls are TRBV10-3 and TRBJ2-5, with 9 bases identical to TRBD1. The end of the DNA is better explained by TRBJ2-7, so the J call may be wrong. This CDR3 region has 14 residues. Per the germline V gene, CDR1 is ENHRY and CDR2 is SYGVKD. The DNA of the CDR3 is TGTGCCATCAGGGGGGGACAGGGTGTAGACGAGCAGTACTTC. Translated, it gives CAIRGGQGVDEQYF.

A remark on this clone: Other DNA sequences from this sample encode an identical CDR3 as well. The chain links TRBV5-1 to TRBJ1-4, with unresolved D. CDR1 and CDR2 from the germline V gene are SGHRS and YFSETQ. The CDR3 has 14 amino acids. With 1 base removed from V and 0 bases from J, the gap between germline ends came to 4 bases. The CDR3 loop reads CASSLTATNEKLFF. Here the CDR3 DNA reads TGCGCCAGCAGCTTGACAGCAACTAATGAAAAACTGTTTTTT.